This record covers a single TCR beta chain. The antigen this receptor binds is unknown. No much larger clone exists at a distance of one base, and base qualities are not known. This sample is part of a study of Ad26.COV2.S vaccination and SARS-CoV-2 variants (dated by TCRdb to about 2021). Study-level background: Vaccine-arm donors were drawn from COV1001, a multicentre, randomized, double-blind, placebo-controlled phase I-IIa trial of Ad26.COV2.S in healthy adults. Dosing of Ad26.COV2.S was intramuscular, at either 5x10^10 or 1x10^11 viral particles, delivered as one shot or as two shots spaced 56 days apart. TCRbeta repertoire sequencing served as the tool for gauging how specific and how broad the SARS-CoV-2-reactive T cell receptors were following Ad26.COV2.S vaccination. A total of around 32 samples were included in the TCR-sequenced set, comprising some 20 Ad26.COV2.S vaccine recipients, 5 placebo recipients and 8 SARS-CoV-2 convalescent individuals. Trial participants were randomized into five groups of five: low-dose or high-dose Ad26.COV2.S given once or twice, or placebo on both occasions. Throughout the experiments and outcome assessment, investigators stayed blinded to trial group allocation.

Per the germline V gene (reference sequence), SGHAT is the CDR1 and FQDESV is the CDR2. The CDR3 spans 14 residues, from the cysteine through the phenylalanine. Solely the CDR3 DNA is kept, with 42 bases framed from the first base. Trimming costs V 3 bases and J 3 bases, and their ends lie 11 bases apart. Overall results and qualifications from the work: It was noted by the authors that total T cell responses may have been underestimated by the TCR breadth and depth analyses. Comparing responses between vaccine doses or regimens was not something the study was powered to do. Vaccine and placebo recipients had comparable non-spike TCR breadth, which fits with the vaccine containing only spike. Ad26.COV2.S recipients had higher spike-specific TCR breadth than placebo recipients (P = 0.0014). After vaccination, substantial breadth of spike-specific CD8+ and CD4+ T cell responses was reported.

The sample's treatment or condition label, in plain terms: roughly 18 received Ad26.COV2.S at low or high dose, single or two shots; about five received placebo; per-sample allocation not given. Repertoires of vaccine and placebo recipients were sequenced from samples taken on day 63 after the first injection. Between 29 July and 7 August 2020, Cohort 1b enrolled 20 to 30 adults aged 18-55 years at one site in Boston, USA. Ad26.COV2.S was a replication-incompetent adenovirus type 26 vector that expressed a prefusion-stabilized SARS-CoV-2 spike protein derived from the original Wuhan strain. The immunoSEQ Assay was the method used to sequence TCRbeta CDR3 regions. After extraction, genomic DNA underwent amplification by bias-controlled multiplex PCR, followed by high-throughput sequencing. The paper's data handling went like this. To quantify the absolute abundance of each unique TCRbeta CDR3 region, sequences were collapsed and filtered. T cell fraction was estimated by normalization of TCRbeta template counts to usable DNA, with usable DNA being measured through amplification of reference genes present in all nucleated cells. Repertoire TCRs were annotated as SARS-CoV-2-specific by exact matching of V gene, CDR3 amino acid sequence and J gene to a known reactive TCR set. The reference SARS-CoV-2 TCR set was derived from MIRA and filtered for enrichment in COVID-19-positive ImmuneCODE repertoires, a step that removed public or cross-reactive TCRs. Using the MIRA antigens, annotated TCRs were further analysed by specific ORF or by position within an ORF. Breadth was defined as the number of annotated unique rearrangements divided by the total number of unique productive rearrangements, and depth was defined as the summed frequency of the annotated unique rearrangements. Two-sided Wilcoxon rank-sum tests were applied when comparing TCR breadth between groups. What TCRdb holds here is the immuneACCESS table cut down to in-frame rearrangements. Part of the clones is not present; checked against another copy, under half of the missing clones reflect an unresolved V gene, and the others are unexplained. V and J calls and clone size follow that table, whereas D and trimming were derived from the DNA. The sample table holds around 250,000 clones, of which 70% to 90% were seen once. The top ten constitute less than 3% of the sample.

This clonotype was obtained from a person aged 18-65 years who received the Ad26.COV2.S COVID-19 vaccine or a placebo. The chain links TRBV11-1 with TRBJ1-1, with no confidently assigned D gene. Sequenced material: peripheral blood, taken in a trial of Ad26.COV2.S vaccine versus placebo. The nucleotides are TGTGCCAGCAGCTTTACAGAGGGAGACACTGAAGCTTTCTTT. This sequence encodes CASSFTEGDTEAFF.